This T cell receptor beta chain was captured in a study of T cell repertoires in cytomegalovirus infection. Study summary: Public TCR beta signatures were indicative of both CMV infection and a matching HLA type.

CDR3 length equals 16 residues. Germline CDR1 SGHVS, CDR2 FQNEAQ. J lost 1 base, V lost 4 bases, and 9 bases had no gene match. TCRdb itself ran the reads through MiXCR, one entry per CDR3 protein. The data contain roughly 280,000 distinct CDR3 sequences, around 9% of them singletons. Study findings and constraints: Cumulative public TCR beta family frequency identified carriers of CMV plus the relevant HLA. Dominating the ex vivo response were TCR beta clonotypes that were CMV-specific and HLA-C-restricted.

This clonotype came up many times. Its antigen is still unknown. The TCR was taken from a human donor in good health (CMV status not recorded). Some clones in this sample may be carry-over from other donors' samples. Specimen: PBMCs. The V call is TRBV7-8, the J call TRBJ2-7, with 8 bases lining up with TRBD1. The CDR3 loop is CASSSAGTGGSYEQYF. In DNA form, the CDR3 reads TGTGCCAGCAGCTCCGCCGGGACAGGAGGTTCCTACGAGCAGTACTTC.